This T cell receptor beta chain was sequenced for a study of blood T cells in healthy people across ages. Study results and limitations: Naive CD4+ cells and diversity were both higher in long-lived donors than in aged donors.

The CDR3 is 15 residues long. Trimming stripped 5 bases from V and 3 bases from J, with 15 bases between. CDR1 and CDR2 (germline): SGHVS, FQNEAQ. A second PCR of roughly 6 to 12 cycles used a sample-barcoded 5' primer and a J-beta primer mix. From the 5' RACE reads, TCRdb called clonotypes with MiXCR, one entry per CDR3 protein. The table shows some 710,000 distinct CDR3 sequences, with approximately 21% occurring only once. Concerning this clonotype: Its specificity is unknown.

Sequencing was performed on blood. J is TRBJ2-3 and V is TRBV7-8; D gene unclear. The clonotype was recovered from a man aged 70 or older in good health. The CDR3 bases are TGTGCCAGCAGCCCGACTCGGACGAATACAGATACGCAGTATTTT. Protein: CASSPTRTNTDTQYF.